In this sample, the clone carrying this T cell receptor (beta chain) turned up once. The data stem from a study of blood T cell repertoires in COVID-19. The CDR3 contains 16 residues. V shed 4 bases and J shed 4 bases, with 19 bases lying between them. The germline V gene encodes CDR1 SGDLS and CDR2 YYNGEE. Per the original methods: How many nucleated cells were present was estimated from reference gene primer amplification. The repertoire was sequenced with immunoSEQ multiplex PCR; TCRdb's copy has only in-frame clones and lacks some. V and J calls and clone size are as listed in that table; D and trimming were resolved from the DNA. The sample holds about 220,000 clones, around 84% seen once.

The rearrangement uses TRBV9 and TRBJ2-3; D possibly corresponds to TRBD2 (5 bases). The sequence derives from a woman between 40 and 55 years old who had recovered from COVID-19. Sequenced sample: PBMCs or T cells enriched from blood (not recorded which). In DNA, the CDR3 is TGTGCCAGCAGCCCGTCCCCTAGCTTGGACGCAGATACGCAGTATTTT. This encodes CASSPSPSLDADTQYF.